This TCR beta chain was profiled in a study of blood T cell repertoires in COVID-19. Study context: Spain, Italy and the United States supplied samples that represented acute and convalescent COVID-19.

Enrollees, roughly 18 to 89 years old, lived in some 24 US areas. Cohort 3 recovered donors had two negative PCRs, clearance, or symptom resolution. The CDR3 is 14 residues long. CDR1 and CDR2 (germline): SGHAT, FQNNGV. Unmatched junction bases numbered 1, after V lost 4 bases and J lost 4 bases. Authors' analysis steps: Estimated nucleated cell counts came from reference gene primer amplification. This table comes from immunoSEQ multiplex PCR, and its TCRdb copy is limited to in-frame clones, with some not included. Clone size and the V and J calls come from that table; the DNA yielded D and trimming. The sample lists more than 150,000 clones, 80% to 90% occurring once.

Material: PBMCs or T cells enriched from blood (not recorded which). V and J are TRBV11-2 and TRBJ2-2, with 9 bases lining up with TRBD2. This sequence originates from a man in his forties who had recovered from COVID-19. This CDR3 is CASSWRGGTGELFF. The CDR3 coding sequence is TGTGCCAGCAGCTGGCGGGGGGGCACCGGGGAGCTGTTTTTT.